Below are 26 T cell receptor beta chains sequenced from a single sample in a study of T cell changes during pregnancy in multiple sclerosis. The method was immunoSEQ multiplex PCR; TCRdb's version includes in-frame clones alone and lacks a portion of them. The data hold fewer than 80,000 clones, with 91% observed a single time. The specimen comprised CD4+ T cells from peripheral blood mononuclear cells, sampled in the third trimester of pregnancy. Every receptor here comes from a female donor in good health, enrolled as a control in a pregnancy study.

This chain joins TRBV19 and TRBJ1-6; D is unresolved. V was pared by 3 bases and J by 9 bases, with 6 bases between. Per the germline V gene, CDR1 is LNHDA and CDR2 is SQIVND (reference sequence). The CDR3 runs 12 residues. CDR3 coding DNA: TGTGCCAGTAGTATGCGGGGTTCACCCCTCCACTTT. Translating gives CASSMRGSPLHF.

This clone was detected only a few times. This rearrangement joins TRBV6-1 to TRBJ1-1, with D hard to call. V lost 10 bases to trimming and J lost 2 bases, with 14 bases between them. The germline V gene has CDR1 MNHNS and CDR2 SASEGT. The CDR3 runs to 13 residues. In DNA form, the CDR3 reads TGTGCCATTGGGAGAAAACCCAACACTGAAGCTTTCTTT. It codes for CAIGRKPNTEAFF.

The chain couples TRBV6-1 to TRBJ2-7, with 8 positions matching TRBD1. The CDR3 spans 15 residues. J lost 3 bases, V lost 3 bases, and 7 bases had no gene match. Germline CDR1 is MNHNS and CDR2 is SASEGT. The DNA of the CDR3 is TGTGCCAGCAGTGAGAGACAGGGGATCAGCTACGAGCAGTACTTC. Amino acids: CASSERQGISYEQYF.

V is TRBV5-6 and J is TRBJ1-3; 7 bases are shared with TRBD1. Germline CDR1 reads SGHDT; CDR2 reads YYEEEE. The CDR3 consists of 14 residues. Trimming took 7 bases from V and 7 from J; bases not matched to a gene: 11. Here the CDR3 reads CASGKQGPGNTIYF. CDR3 DNA sequence: TGTGCCAGCGGGAAACAGGGGCCAGGGAACACCATATATTTT.

The chain links TRBV27 to TRBJ2-7; 10 bases are a match to TRBD1. The CDR3 is 14 amino acids. The V and J ends lost 7 bases and 7 bases, in that order; junction bases with no gene match: 10. Germline loops: CDR1 MNHEY, CDR2 SMNVEV (reference sequence). The DNA for the CDR3 is TGTGCCAGCATTTCGGGACAGGGGACGGGGGAGCAGTACTTC. Translated: CASISGQGTGEQYF.

The chain recombines TRBV18 with TRBJ1-1; D call uncertain. Between the trimmed V and J ends, which lost 4 bases and 6 bases, there was a span of 12 bases. The CDR3 spans 13 residues. Germline V gene data show CDR1 as KGHSH and CDR2 as LQKENI. The CDR3 nucleotides are TGTGCCAGCTCACGAGACTCCGGGGCTGAAGCTTTCTTT. Encoded protein: CASSRDSGAEAFF.

The chain carries TRBV4-3 and TRBJ2-7, with TRBD1 matching 9 bases. The germline V gene encodes CDR1 LGHNA and CDR2 YSLEER. This CDR3 comprises 15 residues. With V trimmed by 1 base and J by 5 bases, 6 bases remained unmatched. The CDR3 reads CASSQVDRGGDEQYF. For the CDR3, the DNA is TGCGCCAGCAGCCAAGTGGACAGGGGTGGAGACGAGCAGTACTTC.

The gene calls are TRBV7-3 and TRBJ2-5; D may be TRBD1 (5 bases). The CDR3 is made up of 12 amino acids. Germline loops: CDR1 SGHTA, CDR2 FQGTGA. Trimming took off 0 bases at V and 7 bases at J, with 6 bases between the two ends. The CDR3 protein is CASSLTQGTQYF. The CDR3 bases are TGTGCCAGCAGCTTAACCCAGGGGACCCAGTACTTC.

V gene TRBV6-6 combines with J gene TRBJ1-5, with D hard to call. CDR1 is MNHNY, CDR2 SVGAGI, per germline (reference sequence). V lost 0 bases and J lost 2, with 11 bases in between. This CDR3 has 16 amino acids. The CDR3 DNA follows: TGTGCCAGCAGTTACTCGGCCCCTGGAGGCAATCAGCCCCAGCATTTT. Protein product: CASSYSAPGGNQPQHF.

This clone was seen a handful of times. V is TRBV14 and J is TRBJ1-2; 8 bases agree with TRBD1. The CDR3 totals 15 residues. Germline lookup yields CDR1 SGHDN and CDR2 FVKESK. The trim removed 5 bases at V and 8 bases at J, leaving 13 bases unmatched. This CDR3 reads CASSGTGREVGGYTF. CDR3 coding DNA: TGTGCCAGCAGCGGGACAGGCAGGGAGGTCGGAGGCTACACCTTC.

The V gene is TRBV5-4, the J gene TRBJ2-3; D is unclear. The germline V gene has CDR1 SGHNT and CDR2 YYREEE (reference sequence). The germline V and J ends were trimmed by 0 bases and 6 bases, with 17 bases remaining between them. The CDR3 is 16 residues long. The CDR3 loop is CASSLEALQSGDTQYF. In DNA, the CDR3 is TGTGCCAGCAGCTTGGAGGCCCTACAATCAGGCGATACGCAGTATTTT.

The chain links TRBV19 to TRBJ2-2, with 11 bases matching TRBD1. This CDR3 comprises 16 residues. V shed 7 bases, J shed 4 bases, and the junction held 8 bases outside the gene matches. CDR1 and CDR2 (germline): LNHDA, SQIVND (reference sequence). The CDR3 loop reads CASTRGTGGGTGELFF. The CDR3 nucleotides read TGTGCCAGTACCCGAGGGACAGGGGGGGGCACCGGGGAGCTGTTTTTT.

The rearrangement links TRBV19 to TRBJ2-1; a weak D match, TRBD2 (6 bases). Germline V gene sequence: CDR1 LNHDA, CDR2 SQIVND (reference sequence). This CDR3 comprises 15 residues. Deletions cut 1 base from V and 9 bases from J, with 16 bases between. The CDR3 nucleotides read TGTGCCAGTAGTATAGTCTTTGTAGCGGACGGTGAGCAGTTCTTC. Its translation: CASSIVFVADGEQFF.

The chain links TRBV4-3 to TRBJ2-1; D is possibly TRBD2 (5 bases). Germline assignment: CDR1 LGHNA and CDR2 YSLEER. V was shortened by 3 bases and J by 4 bases, with 13 bases between the two germline ends. The CDR3 covers 15 residues. CDR3 amino acids: CASSHDGLGYNEQFF. The CDR3 DNA reads TGCGCCAGCAGCCACGACGGACTCGGATACAATGAGCAGTTCTTC.

The CDR3 here is CASSLVYSQETQYF. As DNA, the CDR3 is TGTGCCAGCAGCTTAGTCTACTCGCAAGAGACCCAGTACTTC. V is TRBV11-3 and J is TRBJ2-5; unclear D gene. V lost 1 base to trimming and J lost 2 bases, with 8 bases between them. CDR3 size: 14 residues. CDR1 SGHNT and CDR2 YENEEA come from the germline V gene.

The chain carries TRBV2 and TRBJ1-1, with 7 bases that match TRBD1. With 5 bases clipped from V and 1 base from J, the junction kept 4 bases outside the gene matches. There are 14 residues in the CDR3. CDR1 and CDR2 (germline): SNHLY, FYNNEI. The CDR3 is CASSPNRGNTEAFF. The CDR3 nucleotides read TGTGCCAGCAGTCCGAACAGGGGGAACACTGAAGCTTTCTTT.

V gene TRBV11-2 combines with J gene TRBJ1-1, with 12 nucleotides matching TRBD1. Germline CDR1 is SGHAT and CDR2 is FQNNGV. There are 15 residues in the CDR3. J gave up 5 bases and V 5 bases, and 6 bases lay outside the gene matches. This chain's CDR3 is CASSRDRGRDTEAFF. CDR3 nucleotide sequence: TGTGCCAGCAGCAGGGACAGGGGGCGGGATACTGAAGCTTTCTTT.

The chain links TRBV6-1 to TRBJ2-4, with D possibly TRBD1 on 5 matching bases. V was trimmed by 3 bases and J by 2 bases, leaving 14 bases between them. The CDR3 loop spans 16 amino acids. Germline values: CDR1 MNHNS, CDR2 SASEGT. CDR3 amino acids: CASSDDPGLSKNIQYF. The CDR3 DNA is TGTGCCAGCAGTGATGATCCAGGGCTCTCCAAAAACATTCAGTACTTC.

This chain connects TRBV30 to TRBJ2-3; TRBD2 matches 13 bases. Germline V gene data show CDR1 as GTSNPN and CDR2 as SVGIG (reference sequence). This CDR3 spans 20 amino acids. V was pared by 1 base and J by 0 bases, with 13 bases of the junction left unmatched. The CDR3 here is CAWSAYIGTSGATSTDTQYF. The CDR3 coding sequence is TGTGCCTGGAGTGCGTATATTGGGACTAGCGGGGCGACTAGCACAGATACGCAGTATTTT. The full variable domain, its missing parts supplied by reference TRBV30 and TRBJ2-3, is SQTIHQWPATLVQPVGSPLSLECTVEGTSNPNLYWYRQAAGRGLQLLFYSVGIGQISSEVPQNLSASRPQDRQFILSSKKLLLSDSGFYLCAWSAYIGTSGATSTDTQYFGPGTRLTVL.

The rearrangement uses TRBV19 and TRBJ1-2, with a weak D call TRBD1 (5 bases). The CDR3 spans 13 residues. In germline, CDR1 is LNHDA, CDR2 SQIVND (reference sequence). V lost 5 bases and J 4 bases, leaving 11 bases between the germline ends. CDR3 DNA: TGTGCCAGTAGTCGGCAGGGATCCTATGGCTACACCTTC. Protein sequence: CASSRQGSYGYTF.

This chain connects TRBV4-2 to TRBJ2-5, with 15 bases fitting TRBD2. From germline, CDR1 is LGHNA and CDR2 YNFKEQ. The CDR3 sequence is 23 residues long. The V and J ends lost 4 bases and 0 bases, in that order; junction bases with no gene match: 21. In DNA, the CDR3 is TGTGCCAGCAGCCGACAGCCCGGGACTAGCGGGGGGCGGAGTAGTTACCACCAAGAGACCCAGTACTTC. Protein product: CASSRQPGTSGGRSSYHQETQYF.

This chain uses TRBV9 with TRBJ1-4; 9 bases fit TRBD1. The germline V gene encodes CDR1 SGDLS and CDR2 YYNGEE. The junction had 7 bases not matched to a gene; V was cut back by 3 bases and J by 7 bases. The CDR3 is made up of 15 amino acids. The CDR3 reads CASSETGGLSEKLFF. CDR3 coding DNA: TGTGCCAGCAGCGAAACAGGGGGCTTATCTGAAAAACTGTTTTTT.

The V gene is TRBV30, the J gene TRBJ1-5; 8 bases fit TRBD1. V trimming: 2 bases; J trimming: 6 bases; junction bases outside the gene matches: 3. The V gene's germline CDR1 is GTSNPN and CDR2 SVGIG (reference sequence). The length of the CDR3 is 13 residues. Here the CDR3 reads CAWSRQGSQPQHF. CDR3 DNA: TGTGCCTGGAGTAGACAGGGGAGTCAGCCCCAGCATTTT.

V gene TRBV10-3 combines with J gene TRBJ2-2; D perhaps matches TRBD1 (6 bases). Looked up from germline, CDR1 is ENHRY and CDR2 is SYGVKD. The length of the CDR3 is 15 residues. Trimming shortened V by 5 bases and J by 0 bases, and 10 bases separated the two germline ends. The CDR3, as DNA: TGTGCCATCAGTACGCGGACAGCGAACACCGGGGAGCTGTTTTTT. Translated, it gives CAISTRTANTGELFF.

J is TRBJ2-7 and V is TRBV6-5; TRBD1 might be the D (5 bases). This CDR3 region has 12 residues. V lost 4 bases to trimming and J lost 5 bases, with 9 bases between them. The germline V gene has CDR1 MNHEY and CDR2 SVGAGI. The CDR3 DNA reads as TGTGCCAGCAGTTTTCAGGGCAACGAGCAGTACTTC. This gives the protein CASSFQGNEQYF.

The rearrangement uses TRBV30 and TRBJ1-1; tentative D call: TRBD1 (5 bases). The CDR3 is 13 residues long. Per germline, CDR1 GTSNPN and CDR2 SVGIG (reference sequence). The V end lost 3 bases, the J end lost 1 base, and 9 bases lay between the germline ends. The chain's CDR3 is CAWSIQGNTEAFF. CDR3 DNA: TGTGCCTGGAGCATTCAGGGGAACACTGAAGCTTTCTTT.